This T cell receptor (beta chain) was obtained from a study of T cells in Graves' hyperthyroidism and ophthalmopathy. Study results and caveats: Ophthalmopathy cases were set apart from stable hyperthyroidism by a 13 V-J model.

As regards this clonotype: Its antigen is unidentified.

Authors of the study amplified TCR beta CDR3 regions from RNA transcripts. Carried out on the TCR CDR3, a first-round RT-PCR used the HTBI primer set. TCRdb recomputed calls from the multiplex PCR reads with MiXCR, one row per CDR3 protein. The sample includes over 400,000 distinct CDR3 sequences, under 25% of them seen just once. It was uncontrolled infection, other autoimmune disease, pregnancy or lactation that excluded patients. This CDR3 comprises 16 residues. The V gene end was trimmed by 5 bases and the J gene end by 1 base; junction bases not matched to a gene: 9. CDR1 SEHNR and CDR2 FQNEAQ come from the germline V gene (reference sequence).

The rearrangement links TRBV7-9 to TRBJ2-3; 7 bases match TRBD2. The sequence came from a woman aged 70 to 79 with Graves' ophthalmopathy. The sequenced sample was blood. The CDR3 nucleotides are TGTGCCAGCAGCGCCCTCGGGGCGGGGGGCACAGATACGCAGTATTTT. As protein: CASSALGAGGTDTQYF.